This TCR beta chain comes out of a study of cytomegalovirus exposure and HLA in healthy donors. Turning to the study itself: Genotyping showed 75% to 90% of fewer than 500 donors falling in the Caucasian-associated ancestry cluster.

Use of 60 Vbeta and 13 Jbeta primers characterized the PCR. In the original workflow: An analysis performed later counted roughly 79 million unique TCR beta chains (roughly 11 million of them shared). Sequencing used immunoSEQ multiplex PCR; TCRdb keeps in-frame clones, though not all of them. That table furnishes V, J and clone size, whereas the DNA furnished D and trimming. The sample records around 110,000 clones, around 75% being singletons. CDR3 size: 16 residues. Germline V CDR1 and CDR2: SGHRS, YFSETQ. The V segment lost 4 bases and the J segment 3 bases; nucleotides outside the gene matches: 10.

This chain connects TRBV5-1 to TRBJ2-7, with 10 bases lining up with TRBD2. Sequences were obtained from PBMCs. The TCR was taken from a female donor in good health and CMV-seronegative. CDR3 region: CASSPLAGAGGYEQYF. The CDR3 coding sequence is TGCGCCAGCAGCCCCCTAGCGGGAGCTGGGGGCTACGAGCAGTACTTC.